The next 14 T cell receptor beta chains were all read from a single sample in a study of blood T cell repertoires in COVID-19. TCRdb's copy holds only in-frame clones and misses some; the assay was immunoSEQ multiplex PCR. Among 150,000 to 200,000 clones listed, approximately 80% were seen once. Source material: PBMCs or T cells enriched from blood (not recorded which). These receptors were collected from an older woman who had recovered from COVID-19.

This chain uses TRBV6-5 with TRBJ1-1; D is perhaps TRBD1 (6 bases). CDR1 is MNHEY, CDR2 SVGAGI, per germline. V lost 3 bases and J lost 8, with 13 bases in between. This CDR3 comprises 13 residues. The CDR3 DNA is TGTGCCAGCAGTTATTGGGACAACGGAGAAGCTTTCTTT. This sequence encodes CASSYWDNGEAFF.

This rearrangement joins TRBV5-1 to TRBJ1-3; 8 positions agree with TRBD1. The CDR3 runs to 17 residues. V lost 2 bases to trimming and J lost 0 bases; unmatched junction nucleotides: 7. CDR1 and CDR2 (germline): SGHRS, YFSETQ. CDR3 nucleotides: TGCGCCAGCAGCTTATCAGGGGGCGAAAACTCTGGAAACACCATATATTTT. Translation: CASSLSGGENSGNTIYF.

The rearrangement uses TRBV3-1 (or the pseudogene TRBV3-2) and TRBJ1-6, with 7 bases that match TRBD1. V trimming: 6 bases; J trimming: 10 bases; junction bases outside the gene matches: 6. Germline V gene sequence: CDR1 LGHDT, CDR2 YNNKEL (reference sequence). The CDR3 totals 13 residues. The chain's CDR3 is CASSQGVESPLHF. The CDR3 DNA reads as TGTGCCAGCAGTCAGGGGGTTGAATCACCCCTCCACTTT.

The rearrangement joins TRBV5-5 to TRBJ2-7; possibly TRBD1 for D (5 bases). CDR1 and CDR2 (germline): SGHKS, YYEKEE (reference sequence). The CDR3 is 15 amino acids. The ends were cut back, 3 bases at V and 0 bases at J, with 13 bases in the middle. CDR3 sequence (DNA): TGTGCCAGCAGCTCGGGCCAGGGAAGCTCCTACGAGCAGTACTTC. Translating it yields CASSSGQGSSYEQYF.

This clone was recorded only once. V is TRBV5-1 and J is TRBJ1-1, with D maybe TRBD1 (5 bases). CDR1 is SGHRS and CDR2 is YFSETQ in the germline V gene. Trimming removed 0 bases from V and 6 bases from J, with 15 bases in between. The CDR3 has 15 residues. The CDR3 loop reads CASSLAAGRGAEAFF. In nucleotides, the CDR3 is TGCGCCAGCAGCTTGGCCGCGGGGCGCGGGGCTGAAGCTTTCTTT.

This rearrangement joins TRBV28 to TRBJ2-7; 11 bases line up with TRBD2. Germline V gene lookup returns CDR1 MDHEN and CDR2 SYDVKM. This CDR3 contains 15 residues. Losses at the gene ends were 2 bases for V and 2 bases for J; bases not matched to a gene: 2. The CDR3 sequence is CASSLLAGGTYEQYF. Here the CDR3 DNA reads TGTGCCAGCAGTTTACTAGCGGGAGGCACCTACGAGCAGTACTTC.

This chain connects TRBV12-3 or TRBV12-4 to TRBJ2-3; unclear D gene. The CDR3 spans 11 residues. V lost 5 bases and J lost 5, with 5 bases in between. This CDR3 reads CASSELDTQYF. The CDR3 DNA reads as TGTGCCAGCAGTGAGCTAGATACGCAGTATTTT.

This clone came up a few times. The chain links TRBV7-8 to TRBJ2-3; TRBD2 matches 8 bases. The V and J ends lost 4 bases and 1 base, in that order; junction bases with no gene match: 7. CDR1 is SGHVS, CDR2 FQNEAQ, per germline. The length of the CDR3 is 16 residues. The chain's CDR3 is CASSSLSGRRTDTQYF. Written as DNA, the CDR3 is TGTGCCAGCAGCTCACTCAGCGGGAGACGCACAGATACGCAGTATTTT.

The rearrangement uses TRBV4-2 and TRBJ1-1; D is possibly TRBD1 (6 bases). The CDR3 sequence is 14 residues long. CDR1 LGHNA and CDR2 YNFKEQ come from the germline V gene. V was pared by 2 bases and J by 1 base, with 8 bases between. The CDR3 loop reads CASSQPGQNTEAFF. In DNA, the CDR3 is TGTGCCAGCAGCCAACCGGGACAGAACACTGAAGCTTTCTTT.

The chain is built from TRBV18 and TRBJ1-3; no definite D call. Per the germline V gene, CDR1 is KGHSH and CDR2 is LQKENI. V was shortened by 0 bases and J by 0 bases, with 15 bases between the two germline ends. The CDR3 runs to 18 residues. CDR3 bases: TGTGCCAGCTCACCACCTGGTCAGGTTGGCTTCTCTGGAAACACCATATATTTT. Protein product: CASSPPGQVGFSGNTIYF.

The V and J genes are TRBV5-5 and TRBJ2-7; TRBD2 is a possible D gene (6 bases). The CDR3 is made up of 15 amino acids. Looked up from germline, CDR1 is SGHKS and CDR2 is YYEKEE (reference sequence). The V end lost 5 bases, the J end lost 4 bases, and 19 bases lay between the germline ends. CDR3 nucleotides: TGTGCCAGCAGACACGCTGGTGGGGGGACGTACGAGCAGTACTTC. This codes for CASRHAGGGTYEQYF.

The CDR3 is CATQAGNTIYF. The CDR3 DNA reads TGTGCCACCCAGGCCGGCAACACCATATATTTT. V is TRBV6-5 and J is TRBJ1-3, with D hard to call. With 10 bases removed from V and 7 bases from J, the gap between germline ends came to 11 bases. The CDR3 totals 11 residues. CDR1 is MNHEY, CDR2 SVGAGI, per germline.

This clone was seen only a few times. This chain links TRBV7-9 with TRBJ2-2; TRBD1 matches 7 bases. Germline loops: CDR1 SEHNR, CDR2 FQNEAQ (reference sequence). The length of the CDR3 is 14 residues. The junction had 1 base not matched to a gene; V was cut back by 5 bases and J by 1 base. CDR3 protein: CASSRQGNTGELFF. CDR3 DNA sequence: TGTGCCAGCAGCAGACAGGGGAACACCGGGGAGCTGTTTTTT.

CDR3 DNA: TGCGCCAGCTGTACTAGCGGGGGCACAGATACGCAGTATTTT. It specifies CASCTSGGTDTQYF. The chain employs TRBV5-1 and TRBJ2-3; 10 positions match TRBD2. The CDR3 runs 14 residues. After removal of 7 bases from V and 1 base from J, the junction contained 3 bases not matched to a gene. Germline lookup yields CDR1 SGHRS and CDR2 YFSETQ.